The entry below describes one T cell receptor (beta chain). Its specificity is not known. At deep level, the assay was performed. Only in-frame clones appear in the TCRdb table, and some are missing; sequencing was by immunoSEQ multiplex PCR. The repertoire has 2 million to 2.5 million clones, roughly 93% of them found once; the top ten carry about 0.34%. This sample was included in a study of shared clonotypes between healthy human individuals. The study, taken as a whole, reports: Rarefaction revealed incomplete sorted-subset sequencing despite large depth. Naive CD4 clonotypes overlapped across a few donors at around 4.8%.

This TCR came from a man between 18 and 29 years old in good health. Some clones in this sample may be carry-over from other donors' samples. The sample was naive CD4+ T cells from PBMCs. Indicated subset: CD45RA+ positively selected.

The CDR3 loop is CASSSTGTVNEQFF. Written as DNA, the CDR3 is TGTGCCAGCAGCTCGACCGGGACAGTGAATGAGCAGTTCTTC. This rearrangement joins TRBV11-3 to TRBJ2-1, with 7 bases that match TRBD1. Trimming took 4 bases from V and 7 from J; bases not matched to a gene: 7. Germline-derived CDR1 and CDR2 are SGHNT and YENEEA. The CDR3 has 14 amino acids.